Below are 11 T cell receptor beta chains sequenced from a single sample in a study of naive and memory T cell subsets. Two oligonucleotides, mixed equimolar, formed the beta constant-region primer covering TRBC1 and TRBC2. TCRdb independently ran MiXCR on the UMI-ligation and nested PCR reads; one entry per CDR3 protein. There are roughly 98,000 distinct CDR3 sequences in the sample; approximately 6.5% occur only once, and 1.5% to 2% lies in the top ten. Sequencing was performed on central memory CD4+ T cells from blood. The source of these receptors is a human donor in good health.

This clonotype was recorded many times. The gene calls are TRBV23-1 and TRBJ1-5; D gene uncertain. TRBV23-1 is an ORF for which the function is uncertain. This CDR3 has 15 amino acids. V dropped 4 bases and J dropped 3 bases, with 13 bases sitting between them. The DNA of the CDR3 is TGCGCCAGCAGTCGCCAAGGAGAGACCAATCAGCCCCAGCATTTT. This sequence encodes CASSRQGETNQPQHF.

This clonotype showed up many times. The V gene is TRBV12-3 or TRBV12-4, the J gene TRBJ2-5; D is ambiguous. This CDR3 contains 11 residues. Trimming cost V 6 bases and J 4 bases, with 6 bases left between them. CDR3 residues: CASSRGETQYF. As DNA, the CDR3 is TGTGCCAGCAGCCGAGGAGAGACCCAGTACTTC.

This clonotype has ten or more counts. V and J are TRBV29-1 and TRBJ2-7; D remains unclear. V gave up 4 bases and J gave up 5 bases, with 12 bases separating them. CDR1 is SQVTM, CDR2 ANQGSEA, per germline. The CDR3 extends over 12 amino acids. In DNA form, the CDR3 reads TGCAGCGTTGTAACGGATGGTGACGAGCAGTACTTC. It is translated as CSVVTDGDEQYF.

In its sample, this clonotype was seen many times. CDR3 nucleotides: TGCGCCAGCGGGACTAGCTTTTCGGATACGCAGTATTTT. The encoded protein is CASGTSFSDTQYF. The J gene is TRBJ2-3, the V gene TRBV4-3, with 9 nucleotides matching TRBD2. The CDR3 runs 13 residues. Germline loops: CDR1 LGHNA, CDR2 YSLEER. With 8 bases clipped from V and 6 bases from J, the junction kept 6 bases outside the gene matches.

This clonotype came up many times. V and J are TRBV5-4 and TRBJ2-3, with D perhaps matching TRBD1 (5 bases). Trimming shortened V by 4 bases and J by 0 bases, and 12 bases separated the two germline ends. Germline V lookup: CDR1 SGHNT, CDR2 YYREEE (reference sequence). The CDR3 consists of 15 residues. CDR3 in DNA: TGTGCCAGCAGCCCAGGGCCCGCTAGCACAGATACGCAGTATTTT. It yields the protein CASSPGPASTDTQYF.

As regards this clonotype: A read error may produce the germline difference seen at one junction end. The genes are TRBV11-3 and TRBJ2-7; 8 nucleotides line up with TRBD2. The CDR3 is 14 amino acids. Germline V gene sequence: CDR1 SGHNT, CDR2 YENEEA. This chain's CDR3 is CASSLGPAGAPPNF. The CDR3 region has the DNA TGTGCCAGCAGCTTAGGACCAGCGGGAGCGCCGCCAAACTTC. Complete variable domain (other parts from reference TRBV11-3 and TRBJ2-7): EAGVVQSPRYKIIEKKQPVAFWCNPISGHNTLYWYLQNLGQGPELLIRYENEEAVDDSQLPKDRFSAERLKGVDSTLKIQPAELGDSAVYLCASSLGPAGAPPNFGPGTRLTVT.

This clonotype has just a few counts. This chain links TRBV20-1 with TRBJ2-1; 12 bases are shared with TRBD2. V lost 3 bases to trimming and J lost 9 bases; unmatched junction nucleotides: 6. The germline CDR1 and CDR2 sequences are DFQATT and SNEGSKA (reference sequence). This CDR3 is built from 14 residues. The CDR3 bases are TGCAGTGCTAGGCGACTAGCGGGAGTGGGTGAGCAGTTCTTC. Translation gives CSARRLAGVGEQFF.

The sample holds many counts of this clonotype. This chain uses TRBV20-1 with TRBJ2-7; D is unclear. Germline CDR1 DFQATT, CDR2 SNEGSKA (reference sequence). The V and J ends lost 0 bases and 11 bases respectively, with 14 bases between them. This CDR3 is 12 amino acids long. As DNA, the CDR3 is TGCAGTGCTAGAGATTCAGAGGTCCGAGAGTACTTC. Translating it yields CSARDSEVREYF.

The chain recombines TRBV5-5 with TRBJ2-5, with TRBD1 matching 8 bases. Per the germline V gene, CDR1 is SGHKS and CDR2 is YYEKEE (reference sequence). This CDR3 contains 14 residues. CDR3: CADGQGPTRETQYF. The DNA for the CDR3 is TGTGCAGATGGACAGGGTCCCACCAGGGAGACCCAGTACTTC.

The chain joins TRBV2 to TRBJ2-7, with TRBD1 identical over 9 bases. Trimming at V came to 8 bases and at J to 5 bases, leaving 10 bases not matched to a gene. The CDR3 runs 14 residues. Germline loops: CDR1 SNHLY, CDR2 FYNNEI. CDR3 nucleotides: TGTGCCAGCCAGCTGGGACAGGGCACCCACGAGCAGTACTTC. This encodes CASQLGQGTHEQYF.

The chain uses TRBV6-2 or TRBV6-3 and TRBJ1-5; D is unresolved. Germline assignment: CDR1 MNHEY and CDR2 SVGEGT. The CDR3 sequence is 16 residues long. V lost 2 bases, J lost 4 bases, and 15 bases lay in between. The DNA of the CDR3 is TGTGCCAGCAGTTACCCCCGGGTAGGTCCTAATCAGCCCCAGCATTTT. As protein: CASSYPRVGPNQPQHF.